The T cell receptor beta chain under discussion was sequenced for a study of cytomegalovirus exposure and HLA in healthy donors (TCRdb year 2017). About the study as a whole: An earlier analysis of fewer than 750 of the donors reported approximately 300 Gb of sequence data and 117 million unique TCR beta sequences obtained from 150 million to 200 million T cells. Of the 300 to 500 genotyped donors, less than 90% were placed in the genetic ancestry cluster associated with self-reported Caucasian donors. The study used immunosequencing to profile the T cell repertoires of approximately 630 subjects and linked those repertoires to cytomegalovirus serostatus. In the later analysis, no new phenotypic data were used to find candidate immune exposures; instead, reliance was placed on TCR beta sequences and their occurrence across donors. HLA typing included class I and class II loci at four-digit resolution. An early release covering just under 650 HLA-typed donors comprised about 300 gigabases of sequencing data and roughly 86 million unique TCR sequences. Every discovery cohort repertoire had been produced on one sequencing platform. The aim of the study was to test whether cataloging public T cell receptors could identify signatures of past pathogen exposure. In a later genetic analysis, genome-wide SNP genotypes for about 65% of the roughly 700 donors were used, and that subset was treated as a discovery cohort. Among some 400 genotyped donors of the cohort, an average of around 240,000 unique TCR beta nucleotide sequences were sequenced per donor, 15% to 20% of them non-productive. In an earlier analysis of 587 of the donors, high-throughput TCR beta sequencing was used to judge whether each TCR beta V gene segment behaved as functional or pseudogenic. High-throughput TCR immunosequencing, statistical association of individual TCRs with disease status, and machine learning were combined to predict cytomegalovirus infection status. Roughly five DR-DQ haplotypes were handled as single units for association and clustering because linkage in the cohort was strong. Besides the first cohort of approximately 710 subjects, a separate validation cohort made up of 90 to 150 different subjects was used. A later analysis re-examined previously published TCR beta repertoires from several hundred donors and added high-resolution HLA genotyping to investigate patterns of TCR occurrence. The number of typed donors differed by locus: roughly 620-640 for A, B, C, DRB1 and DQB1; 500 to 550 for DQA1; over 600 for DPA1; and approximately 450 for DPB1. Alongside the repertoire data, information on donor age, sex, ethnicity and CMV serostatus was compiled.

V and J are truncated by 3 bases and 0 bases respectively, leaving an intervening sequence of 12 bases. Reading from cysteine to phenylalanine, the CDR3 counts 16 amino acids. Just the 48-base CDR3 DNA is kept, in frame starting at base 1. The CDR1 and CDR2 encoded by the germline V gene (reference sequence) are LNHDA and SQIVND. In the case of this clone: The specificity of this receptor is unknown. No per-base quality is available; no much larger clone lies one base away.

Study-wide findings and limitations: An association between a missense DCLRE1C variant and V-gene and J-gene trimming of TCR beta chains was found in a later genetic analysis and replicated in an independent cohort. Compared with equally common non-associated chains, HLA-associated TCR beta chains in a later analysis were more clonally expanded and had lower generation probabilities. In a later analysis, several top co-occurrence clusters were reported to appear linked to parvovirus B19, influenza, CMV and Epstein-Barr virus. Immune exposure information for the cohort was limited to CMV serostatus. In vitro tests confirmed that a few of the cytomegalovirus-associated TCR beta chains recognize cytomegalovirus antigens. The 87-base-pair reads could not distinguish some IMGT-functional V segments, including TRBV6-2 and TRBV6-3, so those segments were excluded. Strong co-occurrence of HLA alleles, especially DR and DQ, made assigning TCR associations to individual alleles difficult. The study listed 164 TCR beta chains as associated with cytomegalovirus. The presence/absence analyses assumed that sequencing depth was roughly uniform across donors, and that assumption may not be true. In a later genetic analysis, fewer N-insertions in productive TCRs were reported among donors in an Asian-associated ancestry cluster than the roughly 700-donor mean. Correlated functional status among segregating V segments might be attributable to linkage disequilibrium, but an unknown experimental factor could not be ruled out. The cohort was sequenced for TCR beta chains only, and without alpha or paired-chain data the features that could be detected were limited. A later analysis found that most CMV-associated TCR beta chains appeared HLA-restricted, with HLA associations seemingly driven largely by CMV exposure. A further reported finding was that TCR beta sequences accurately predicted the HLA-A and HLA-B alleles for most subjects in the first cohort. In both the original and validation cohorts, the classifier was reported to diagnose cytomegalovirus status with high specificity and sensitivity. A cluster of highly shared sequence variants was judged likely to be a technical artifact of the sequencing pipeline. The authors suggested that the approach could potentially be generalized to other disease states and immunological phenotypes. Because some donors lacked HLA typing at each locus, the association tests relied only on the typed subset. An earlier analysis of 450 to 750 of the donors showed that most TCR beta V segments appeared in productive rearrangements either about 87% or about 30% of the time, which broadly matched IMGT annotations. Specific HLA alleles were associated with 15,000 to 20,000 TCR beta sequences at a false discovery rate of 0.05 in a later analysis. In a later analysis, the rate of TCR association differed among HLA loci, with DRB1 alleles having the most associated TCRs and HLA-C alleles having the fewest. While some public TCRs were present in many individuals, most TCR sequences turned up only very rarely across donors. The earlier analysis of nearly 600 of the donors excluded 15 to 20 rarely observed V segments, including chromosome 9 orphons, because counts were too low.

Receptors were amplified or captured by the immunoSEQ multiplex PCR assay. A mixture of 60 forward primers for TCR Vbeta segments and 13 reverse primers for TCR Jbeta segments was used in the multiplex PCR. Amplification of the CDR3 region of rearranged TCR beta genes was performed with a multiplex PCR assay on genomic DNA. The Illumina HiSeq System was used to sequence the amplified TCR beta libraries as 87-base-pair reads. The study's own analysis went as follows. A later analysis tallied 75 million to 95 million unique TCR beta chains across the 650 to 750 repertoires, and some 12 million of those chains were shared by two or more donors. A nearest-neighbor algorithm error-corrected the raw reads and collapsed the reads into unique sequences, merging closely related sequences to remove PCR and sequencing errors. CDR3 sequences were aligned to IMGT reference sequences to assign V, D and J gene segments. For a sequence to be retained, a match of at least six nucleotides to both a V gene segment and a J gene segment was required. Rearrangements were classified as productive when the CDR3 lacked stop codons and remained in frame with V and J, and all other rearrangements were classified as non-productive. Following IMGT convention, CDR3 was defined as the stretch from the second conserved V-encoded cysteine up to the conserved J-encoded phenylalanine. The earlier analysis of 587 of the donors excluded sequences that lacked an unambiguous match to a single V gene segment. An earlier analysis of under 750 of the donors called V segments functional above 56.7% productive rearrangements and segregating when the between-donor standard deviation exceeded 5%. To diagnose cytomegalovirus status from the catalog of TCR beta chain sequences, a statistical classification framework was built. V and J gene assignment, in a later analysis, came from comparing TCR nucleotide sequences with IMGT/GENE-DB human TR gene sequences. A later analysis assigned CDR3 sequences and most-parsimonious VDJ recombination scenarios with the TCRdist pipeline. In a later analysis, every TCR beta chain was defined by the combination of its CDR3 amino acid sequence and its V-gene family, and reads without a unique V-gene family were dropped. A later analysis removed 592 highly shared, low-generation-probability nucleotide sequences to deal with suspected cross-contamination and a sequencing artifact. A later analysis calculated a clonal expansion index for each public chain from normalized within-repertoire ranks of inferred template counts. Generation probabilities in a later analysis came from a VDJ recombination model fitted to out-of-frame rearrangements, and those results were checked against IGoR. In a later analysis, hypergeometric tests were used to score TCR-TCR, TCR-HLA and TCR-CMV co-occurrence, with a repertoire-size bias correction applied to TCR pairs. In a later analysis, false discovery rates were estimated by permuting HLA or CMV assignments 20 times. In a later analysis, co-occurring TCRs were grouped using DBSCAN, and TCRdist sequence similarity was added for clustering within HLA-allele-positive subsets. Repertoires with fewer than 30,000 or more than 120,000 public chains were left out of co-occurrence clustering, as were roughly five repertoires with anomalous nucleotide sharing. In TCRdb, the immuneACCESS table is reduced to in-frame sequences with V and J assigned. These tables do not hold every clone; where another copy was compared, an unresolved V gene accounts for under half, and the others remain unexplained. Clone size and V and J calls were adopted from that table, with D and trimming inferred from the DNA. Counted in this sample were over 90,000 clones; more than 65% of them appeared once. The ten largest clones represent around 10% of the sample.

The cohort comprised 710 or so healthy bone marrow donors. At the time of sampling, every cohort member was nominally healthy, though immune exposures that went unrecorded were likely present. The donor tested CMV seropositive, placing the donor among the approximately 310 seropositive members of the cohort. Every donor gave a peripheral blood sample, and the peripheral blood mononuclear cells from that sample were used for TCR beta sequencing. The Qiagen DNeasy Blood Extraction Kit was used to extract genomic DNA from the blood cell samples. Input material: PBMCs. The sequence derives from a woman between 18 and 30 years old in good health and CMV-seropositive. The sequence joins TRBV19 to TRBJ2-4; confidence is insufficient to name the D gene. The sequenced DNA is TGTGCCAGTAGTATCCCAGGTTCCGTAGCCAAAAACATTCAGTACTTC. This gives the protein CASSIPGSVAKNIQYF.